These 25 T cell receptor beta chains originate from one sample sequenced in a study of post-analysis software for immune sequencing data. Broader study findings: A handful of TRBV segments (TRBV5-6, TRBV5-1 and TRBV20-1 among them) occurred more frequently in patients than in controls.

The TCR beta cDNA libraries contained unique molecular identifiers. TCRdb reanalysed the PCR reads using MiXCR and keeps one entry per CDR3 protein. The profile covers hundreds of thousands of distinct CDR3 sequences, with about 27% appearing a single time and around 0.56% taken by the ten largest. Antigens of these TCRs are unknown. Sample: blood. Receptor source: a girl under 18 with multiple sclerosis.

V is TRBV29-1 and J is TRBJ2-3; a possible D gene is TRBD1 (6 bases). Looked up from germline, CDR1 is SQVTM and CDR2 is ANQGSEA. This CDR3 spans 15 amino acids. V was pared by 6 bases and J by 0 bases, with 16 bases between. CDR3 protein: CSVAQGPPSTDTQYF. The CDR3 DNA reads TGCAGCGTCGCACAGGGTCCCCCTAGCACAGATACGCAGTATTTT.

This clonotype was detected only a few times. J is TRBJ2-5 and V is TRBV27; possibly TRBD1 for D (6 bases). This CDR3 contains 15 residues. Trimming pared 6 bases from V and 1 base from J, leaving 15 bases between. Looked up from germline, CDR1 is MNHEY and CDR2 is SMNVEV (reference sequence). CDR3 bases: TGTGCCAGCAGCCCCAGGGGTTTGGTCCAAGAGACCCAGTACTTC. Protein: CASSPRGLVQETQYF.

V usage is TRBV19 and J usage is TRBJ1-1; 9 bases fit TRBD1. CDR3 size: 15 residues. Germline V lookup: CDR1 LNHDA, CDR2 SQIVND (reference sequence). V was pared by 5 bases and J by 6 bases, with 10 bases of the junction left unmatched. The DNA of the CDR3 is TGTGCCAGTAGTGGCCACAGGGGGCGCGGCCCTGAAGCTTTCTTT. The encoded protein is CASSGHRGRGPEAFF. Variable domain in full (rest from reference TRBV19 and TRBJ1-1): DGGITQSPKYLFRKEGQNVTLSCEQNLNHDAMYWYRQDPGQGLRLIYYSQIVNDFQKGDIAEGYSVSREKKESFPLTVTSAQKNPTAFYLCASSGHRGRGPEAFFGQGTRLTVV.

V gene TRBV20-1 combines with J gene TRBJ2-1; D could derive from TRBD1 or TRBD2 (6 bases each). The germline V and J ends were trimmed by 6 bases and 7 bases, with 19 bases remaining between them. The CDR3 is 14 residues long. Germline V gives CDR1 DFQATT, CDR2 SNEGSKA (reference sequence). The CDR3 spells CSASPGAGYNEQFF. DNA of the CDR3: TGCAGTGCGAGCCCGGGGGCCGGTTATAATGAGCAGTTCTTC.

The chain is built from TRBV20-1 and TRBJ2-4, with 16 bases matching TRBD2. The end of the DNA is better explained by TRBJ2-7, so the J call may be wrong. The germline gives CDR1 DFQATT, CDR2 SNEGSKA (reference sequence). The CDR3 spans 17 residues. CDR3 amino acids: CSASGTSGRGGRLEQYF. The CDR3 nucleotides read TGCAGTGCTAGCGGGACTAGCGGGAGGGGGGGTCGACTCGAGCAGTACTTC.

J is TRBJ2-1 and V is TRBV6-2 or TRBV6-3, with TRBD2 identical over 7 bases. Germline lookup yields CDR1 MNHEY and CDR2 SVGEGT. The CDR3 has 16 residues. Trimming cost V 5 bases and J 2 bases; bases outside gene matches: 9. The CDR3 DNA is TGTGCCAGCAGTAGCCTCAGCGGGATAGCCTACAATGAGCAGTTCTTC. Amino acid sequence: CASSSLSGIAYNEQFF.

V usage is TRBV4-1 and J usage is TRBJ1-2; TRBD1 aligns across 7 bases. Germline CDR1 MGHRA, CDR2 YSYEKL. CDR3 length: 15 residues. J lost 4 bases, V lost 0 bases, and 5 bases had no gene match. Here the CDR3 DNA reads TGCGCCAGCAGCCAAGATGACGGGACAGCCTATGGCTACACCTTC. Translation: CASSQDDGTAYGYTF.

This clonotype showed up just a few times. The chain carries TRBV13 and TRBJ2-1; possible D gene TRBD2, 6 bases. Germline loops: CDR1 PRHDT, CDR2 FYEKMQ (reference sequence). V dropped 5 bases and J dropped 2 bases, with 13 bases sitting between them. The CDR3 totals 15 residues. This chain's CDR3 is CASSLERETYNEQFF. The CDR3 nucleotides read TGTGCCAGCAGCCTAGAACGGGAGACCTACAATGAGCAGTTCTTC.

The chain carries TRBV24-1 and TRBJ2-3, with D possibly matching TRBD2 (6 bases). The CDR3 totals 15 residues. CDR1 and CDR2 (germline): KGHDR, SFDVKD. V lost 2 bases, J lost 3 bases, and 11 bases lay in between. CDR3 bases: TGTGCCACCAGTGATTCGAGACTAGTAACAGATACGCAGTATTTT. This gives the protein CATSDSRLVTDTQYF.

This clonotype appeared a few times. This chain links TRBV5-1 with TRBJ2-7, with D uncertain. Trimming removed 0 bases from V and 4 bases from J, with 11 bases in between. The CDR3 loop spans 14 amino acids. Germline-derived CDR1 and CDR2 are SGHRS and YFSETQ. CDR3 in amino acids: CASSLAYMDYEQYF. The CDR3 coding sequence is TGCGCCAGCAGCTTGGCCTATATGGATTACGAGCAGTACTTC. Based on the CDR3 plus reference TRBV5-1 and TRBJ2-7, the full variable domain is KAGVTQTPRYLIKTRGQQVTLSCSPISGHRSVSWYQQTPGQGLQFLFEYFSETQRNKGNFPGRFSGRQFSNSRSEMNVSTLELGDSALYLCASSLAYMDYEQYFGPGTRLTVT.

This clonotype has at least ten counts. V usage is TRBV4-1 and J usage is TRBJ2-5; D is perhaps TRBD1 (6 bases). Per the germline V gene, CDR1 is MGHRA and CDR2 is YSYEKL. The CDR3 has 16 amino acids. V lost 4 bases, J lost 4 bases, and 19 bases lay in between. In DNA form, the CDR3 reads TGCGCCAGCAGCCTCACCGGACTCGGACAGTTAGAGACCCAGTACTTC. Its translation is CASSLTGLGQLETQYF.

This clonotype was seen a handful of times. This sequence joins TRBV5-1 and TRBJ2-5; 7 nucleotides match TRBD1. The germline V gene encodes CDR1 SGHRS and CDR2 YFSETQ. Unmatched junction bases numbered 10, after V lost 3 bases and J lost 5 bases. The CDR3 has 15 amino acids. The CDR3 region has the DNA TGCGCCAGCAGCTCAGGGGGAATGAGTCGGGAGACCCAGTACTTC. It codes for CASSSGGMSRETQYF.

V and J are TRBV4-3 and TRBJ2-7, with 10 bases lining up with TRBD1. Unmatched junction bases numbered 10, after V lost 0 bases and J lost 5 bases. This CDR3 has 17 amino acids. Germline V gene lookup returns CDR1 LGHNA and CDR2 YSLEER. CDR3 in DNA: TGCGCCAGCAGCCAAGATCTGATAGGGACAGGGGCAAACGAGCAGTACTTC. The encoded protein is CASSQDLIGTGANEQYF.

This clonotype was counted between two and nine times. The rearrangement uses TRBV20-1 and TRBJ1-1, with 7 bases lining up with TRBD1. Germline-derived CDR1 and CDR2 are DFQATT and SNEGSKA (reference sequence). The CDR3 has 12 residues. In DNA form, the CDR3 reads TGCAGGGTTAACAGGGGATCCACTGAAGCTTTCTTT. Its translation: CRVNRGSTEAFF.

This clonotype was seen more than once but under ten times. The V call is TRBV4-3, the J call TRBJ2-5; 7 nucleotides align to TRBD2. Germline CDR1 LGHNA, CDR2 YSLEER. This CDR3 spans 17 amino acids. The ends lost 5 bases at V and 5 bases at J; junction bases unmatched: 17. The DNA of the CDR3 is TGCGCCAGCAGCTTTGGCCTTCTGGGGAGGGATTGGGAGACCCAGTACTTC. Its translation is CASSFGLLGRDWETQYF.

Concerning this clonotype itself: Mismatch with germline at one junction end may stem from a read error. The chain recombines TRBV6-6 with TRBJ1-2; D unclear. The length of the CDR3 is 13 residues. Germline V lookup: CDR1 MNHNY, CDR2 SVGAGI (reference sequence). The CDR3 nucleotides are TGTGCCGGCAGTTACCCATCTAACTATGGCTACACCTTC. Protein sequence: CAGSYPSNYGYTF.

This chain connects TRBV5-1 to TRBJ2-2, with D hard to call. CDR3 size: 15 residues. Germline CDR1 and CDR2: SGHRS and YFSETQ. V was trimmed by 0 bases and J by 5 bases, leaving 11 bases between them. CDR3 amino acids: CASSLGPGGTGELFF. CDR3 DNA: TGCGCCAGCAGCTTGGGTCCAGGTGGGACCGGGGAGCTGTTTTTT.

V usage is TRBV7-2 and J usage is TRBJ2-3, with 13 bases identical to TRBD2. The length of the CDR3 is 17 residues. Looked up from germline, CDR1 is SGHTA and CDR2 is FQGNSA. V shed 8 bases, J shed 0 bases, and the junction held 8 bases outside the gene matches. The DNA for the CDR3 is TGTGCCAGCCTACTAGCGGGAGGGCCCTTCAGCACAGATACGCAGTATTTT. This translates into CASLLAGGPFSTDTQYF.

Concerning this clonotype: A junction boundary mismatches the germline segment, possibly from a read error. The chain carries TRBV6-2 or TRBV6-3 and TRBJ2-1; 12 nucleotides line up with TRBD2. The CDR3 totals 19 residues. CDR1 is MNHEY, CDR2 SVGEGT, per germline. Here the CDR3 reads CASRHNLAGGGPSYSEQFF. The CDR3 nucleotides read TGTGCCAGCAGGCACAATCTAGCGGGAGGGGGTCCCTCCTACAGTGAGCAGTTCTTC.

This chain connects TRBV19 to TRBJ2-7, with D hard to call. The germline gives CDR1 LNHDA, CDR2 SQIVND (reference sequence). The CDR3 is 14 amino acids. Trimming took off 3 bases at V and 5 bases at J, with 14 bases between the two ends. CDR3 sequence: CASSMVPVADEQYF. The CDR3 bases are TGTGCCAGTAGTATGGTTCCGGTGGCGGACGAGCAGTACTTC.

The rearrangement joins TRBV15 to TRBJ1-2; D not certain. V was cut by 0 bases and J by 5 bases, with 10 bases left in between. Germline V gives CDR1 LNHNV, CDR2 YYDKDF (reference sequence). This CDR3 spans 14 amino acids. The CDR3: CATSRDRVGYGYTF. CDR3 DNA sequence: TGTGCCACCAGCAGAGATAGGGTAGGGTATGGCTACACCTTC.

CDR3 in amino acids: CSAQHKGGNYEQYF. The CDR3 DNA is TGCAGTGCCCAACATAAGGGCGGGAACTACGAGCAGTACTTC. The V and J genes are TRBV20-1 and TRBJ2-7, with D possibly being TRBD2 (6 bases). CDR3 length equals 14 residues. Germline loops: CDR1 DFQATT, CDR2 SNEGSKA (reference sequence). The germline V and J ends were trimmed by 6 bases and 3 bases, with 18 bases remaining between them.

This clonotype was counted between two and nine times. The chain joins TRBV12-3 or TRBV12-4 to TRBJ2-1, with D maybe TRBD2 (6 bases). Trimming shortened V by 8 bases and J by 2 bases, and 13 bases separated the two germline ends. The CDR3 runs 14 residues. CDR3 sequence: CASLGAGTYNEQFF. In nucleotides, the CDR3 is TGTGCCAGCTTGGGTGCGGGGACCTACAATGAGCAGTTCTTC.

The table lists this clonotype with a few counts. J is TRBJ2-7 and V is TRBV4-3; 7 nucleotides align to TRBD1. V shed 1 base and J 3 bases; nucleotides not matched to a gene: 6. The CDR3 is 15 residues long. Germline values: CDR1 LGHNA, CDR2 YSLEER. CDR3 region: CASSQAEQGIYEQYF. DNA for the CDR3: TGCGCCAGCAGCCAAGCGGAACAGGGGATCTACGAGCAGTACTTC.

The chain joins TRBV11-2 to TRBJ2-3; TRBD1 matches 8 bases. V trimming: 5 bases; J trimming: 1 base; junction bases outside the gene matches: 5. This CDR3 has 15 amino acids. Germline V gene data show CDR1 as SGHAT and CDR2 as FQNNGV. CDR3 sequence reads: CASSRTGWGTDTQYF. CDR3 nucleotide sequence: TGTGCCAGCAGCAGGACAGGGTGGGGCACAGATACGCAGTATTTT.